This TCR beta chain was captured in a study of tissue T cells after allogeneic stem cell transplantation. This CDR3 region has 14 residues. Germline V gene sequence: CDR1 SNHLY, CDR2 FYNNEI. Unmatched junction bases numbered 8, after V lost 11 bases and J lost 6 bases. Sequencing of TCRbeta CDR3 at survey depth gave sequences and template counts. Produced via immunoSEQ multiplex PCR; TCRdb's table is partial and in-frame only. Of about 9,800 clones listed, 60% to 75% were seen once; the top ten hold more than 7%. The study, taken as a whole, reports: TCR repertoires tracked anatomic similarity, regardless of disease or transplant status.

With respect to this clone: Its specificity is unknown.

V gene TRBV2 combines with J gene TRBJ2-1, with 12 bases identical to TRBD2. The receptor was isolated from a woman aged 18-49 years with breast cancer. The sample here was tissue from the ileum, taken at autopsy. CDR3 bases: TGTGCCGGCAAGACTAGCGGGAGCGGCAATGAGCAGTTCTTC. Encoded protein: CAGKTSGSGNEQFF.